This T cell receptor (beta chain) was sequenced in a study of blood T cell repertoires in COVID-19. Turning to the study itself: Nucleic acid was either cDNA or gDNA, and it came from T cells, B-cell-depleted T cells, or PBMCs.

V shed 5 bases and J shed 2 bases, with 12 bases lying between them. This CDR3 comprises 13 residues. Germline values: CDR1 SQVTM, CDR2 ANQGSEA. In the original analysis: Amplifying reference gene primers gave estimates of nucleated cell counts. TCRdb's table, derived via immunoSEQ multiplex PCR, lists solely in-frame clones and lacks some. V and J calls and clone size come straight from that table; D and trimming were deduced from the DNA. The sample holds tens of thousands of clones, about 83% seen once. The rearrangement links TRBV29-1 to TRBJ1-1; D is uncertain. Sequencing input: peripheral blood. The source is a man aged 50 to 60 with active COVID-19. In DNA form, the CDR3 reads TGCAGCGTTTCCGGGTCAGAAAACACTGAAGCTTTCTTT. It encodes CSVSGSENTEAFF.